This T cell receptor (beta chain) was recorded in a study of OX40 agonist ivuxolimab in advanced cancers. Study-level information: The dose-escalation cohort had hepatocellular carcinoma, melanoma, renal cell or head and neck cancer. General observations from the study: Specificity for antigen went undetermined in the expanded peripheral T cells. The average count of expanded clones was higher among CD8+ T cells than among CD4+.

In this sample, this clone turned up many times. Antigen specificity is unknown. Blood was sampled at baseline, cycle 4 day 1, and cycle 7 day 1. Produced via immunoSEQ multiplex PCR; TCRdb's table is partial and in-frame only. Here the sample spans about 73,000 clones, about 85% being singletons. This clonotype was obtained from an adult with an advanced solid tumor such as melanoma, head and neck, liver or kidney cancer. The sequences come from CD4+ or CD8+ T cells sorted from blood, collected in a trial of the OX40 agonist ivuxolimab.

The CDR3 DNA sequence: TGCGCCAGCAGCTTGGATGCGAACTCCTACGAGCAGTACTTC. Residues: CASSLDANSYEQYF. The J gene is TRBJ2-7, the V gene TRBV5-1; D remains ambiguous. CDR3 size: 14 residues. V was clipped by 0 bases and J by 0 bases, with 7 bases between them. Germline V gene lookup returns CDR1 SGHRS and CDR2 YFSETQ.